A selection of T cell receptor beta chains follows, all from one sample in a study of CD8 T cells in ankylosing spondylitis. TCRdb re-derived calls from the 5' RACE reads in MiXCR, one entry per CDR3 protein. In the table there are 750,000 to 850,000 distinct CDR3 sequences, approximately 12% of which are singletons. The specimen sequenced was blood, either unsorted or a sorted T cell fraction (not recorded which). These receptors were collected from a male donor with ankylosing spondylitis. The CDR3 runs from the conserved cysteine through the conserved F or W. A D gene is named only where the DNA matches it firmly.

D gene	V gene	J gene	CDR3 protein
TRBD1	TRBV10-3	TRBJ1-1	CAITTGVEAFF
NA	TRBV28	TRBJ2-5	CASSLGQVLQETQYF
NA	TRBV20-1	TRBJ2-5	CSARVTGLKETQYF
TRBD1	TRBV7-9	TRBJ2-7	CASSSGTVKAYEQYF
TRBD2	TRBV6-1	TRBJ2-3	CASTLAGTPHTQYF
TRBD2	TRBV20-1	TRBJ2-1	CSARTSWLLNEQFF
NA	TRBV12-3/TRBV12-4	TRBJ2-5	CASSFLGSQETQYF
NA	TRBV15	TRBJ2-7	CATSRVVSPGHLYEQYF
NA	TRBV7-9	TRBJ2-5	CASSLRDFQETQYF
NA	TRBV7-2	TRBJ1-5	CASSLDVYQPQHF
NA	TRBV7-2	TRBJ1-3	CASSLAGRDTIYF
NA	TRBV20-1	TRBJ2-3	CSASKDRGSTQYF
NA	TRBV10-3	TRBJ1-1	CAISQAGANTEAFF
TRBD2	TRBV5-1	TRBJ2-3	CASNPSGGRTDTQYF
NA	TRBV7-6	TRBJ1-1	CASSSQGYGGDTEAFF
NA	TRBV6-1	TRBJ1-1	CASSRRGRGTEAFF
NA	TRBV4-3	TRBJ1-2	CASSQVRENYGYTF
TRBD1	TRBV12-3/TRBV12-4	TRBJ2-1	CASSFRQGRNNEQFF
TRBD2	TRBV11-2	TRBJ2-3	CASSPRGWIAGDPDTQYF
NA	TRBV10-3	TRBJ2-3	CAISTGTYSSTDTQYF
TRBD2	TRBV5-1	TRBJ2-1	CASSFPSSGSLYNEQFF
NA	TRBV20-1	TRBJ1-2	CSARWTVNYGYTF
TRBD2	TRBV19	TRBJ2-1	CASSTPGTSVTYNEQFF
NA	TRBV7-2	TRBJ2-7	CASASGGASYEQYF
TRBD1	TRBV20-1	TRBJ1-1	CSARPSGTGTEAFF
TRBD1	TRBV20-1	TRBJ1-5	CSARPGTVSNQPQHF
TRBD1	TRBV12-3/TRBV12-4	TRBJ1-3	CASSFRTGGPGNTIYF
NA	TRBV6-1	TRBJ2-5	CASRIQGSETQYF
NA	TRBV20-1	TRBJ1-5	CSARDILASNQPQHF
TRBD1	TRBV11-2	TRBJ1-1	CASSGDRNTEAFF
NA	TRBV2	TRBJ1-5	CASNQEGVEPQHF
NA	TRBV6-2/TRBV6-3	TRBJ2-1	CASGQRAYNEQFF
TRBD1	TRBV4-1	TRBJ2-4	CASSQDLRGRTKNIQYF
NA	TRBV5-4	TRBJ1-3	CASSLVPESGNTIYF
NA	TRBV20-1	TRBJ1-6	CSARDLRQSSYNSPLHF
NA	TRBV7-2	TRBJ1-2	CASSLARRYGYTF
NA	TRBV20-1	TRBJ2-7	CSAPGSNSYEQYF
NA	TRBV7-2	TRBJ2-1	CASSSRNGNEQFF
NA	TRBV6-1	TRBJ1-2	CASSEGTPNYGYTF
NA	TRBV5-1	TRBJ1-2	CASSLVLAAGYTF
NA	TRBV9	TRBJ2-7	CASSVRSGGEQYF